This T cell receptor beta chain appears in the sequencing data of a study of tumor and adjacent non-tumor tissue in lung cancer. Background on the study: Patients comprised roughly 12 adenocarcinoma, a couple of squamous cell carcinoma and 1 small cell lung cancer.

TCRbeta libraries were built with three rounds of nested PCR, modified from ARM-PCR. TCRdb re-analysed the multiplex PCR reads in MiXCR, keeping a single row per CDR3 protein. The sample has over 130,000 distinct CDR3 sequences; roughly 66% are singletons. Study-level points and caveats: Tumor tissue had significantly higher TCR diversity than normal lung.

A word on this clonotype: The antigen remains unidentified. This may come from a read error, since a much larger clone is one base off.

The template was RNA from unsorted bulk tissue. Donors were chemotherapy-naive, newly diagnosed lung cancer surgical patients in China, August–late 2014. CDR3 length: 15 amino acids. Per the germline V gene, CDR1 is SGHNT and CDR2 is YYREEE (reference sequence). Trimming left V 5 bases short and J 5 bases short, with 14 bases between. The sequenced sample consisted of lung tumor tissue. The sequence came from a man in his 60s with small cell lung cancer. J is TRBJ2-6 and V is TRBV5-4; possible D gene TRBD2, 7 bases. The CDR3 spells CASSERGARANVLTF. CDR3 coding DNA: TGTGCCAGCAGTGAACGGGGGGCCCGGGCCAACGTCCTGACTTTC.